This TCR beta chain derives from a study of blood T cell repertoires in COVID-19. Study overall: Sources were T cells, B-cell-depleted T cells, or PBMCs; the material itself was cDNA or gDNA.

With V trimmed by 4 bases and J by 5 bases, 3 bases remained unmatched. This CDR3 is built from 14 residues. Germline lookup yields CDR1 SGHTA and CDR2 FQGTGA. Using immunoSEQ multiplex PCR, the repertoire was profiled, and TCRdb retains in-frame clones only, with some absent. The repertoire holds approximately 100,000 clones, with 80% to 90% as singletons. Two negative PCRs, clearance, or symptom resolution characterized the recovered Cohort 3 donors. This chain links TRBV7-3 with TRBJ2-2; 8 bases match TRBD1. The sequencing sample was made of PBMCs or T cells enriched from blood (not recorded which). This sequence originates from a woman aged 45-65 years who had recovered from COVID-19. DNA of the CDR3: TGTGCCAGCAGCTCCCGGACAGGGACCGGGGAGCTGTTTTTT. Amino acids: CASSSRTGTGELFF. Drawing the rest from reference TRBV7-3 and TRBJ2-2, the complete variable domain is GAGVSQTPSNKVTEKGKYVELRCDPISGHTALYWYRQSLGQGPEFLIYFQGTGAADDSGLPNDRFFAVRPEGSVSTLKIQRTERGDSAVYLCASSSRTGTGELFFGEGSRLTVL.